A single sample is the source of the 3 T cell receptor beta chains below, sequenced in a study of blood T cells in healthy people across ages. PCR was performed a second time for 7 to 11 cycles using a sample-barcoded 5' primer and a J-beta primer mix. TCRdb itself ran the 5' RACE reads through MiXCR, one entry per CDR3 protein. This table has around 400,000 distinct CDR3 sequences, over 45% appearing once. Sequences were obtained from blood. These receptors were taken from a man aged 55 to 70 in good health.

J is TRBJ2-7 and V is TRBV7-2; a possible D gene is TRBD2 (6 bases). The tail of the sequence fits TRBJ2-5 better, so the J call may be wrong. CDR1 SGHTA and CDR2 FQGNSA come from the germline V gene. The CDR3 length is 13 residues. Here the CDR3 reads CASSLGTVLTQYF. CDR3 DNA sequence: TGTGCCAGCAGCCTTGGGACTGTCTTGACCCAGTACTTC.

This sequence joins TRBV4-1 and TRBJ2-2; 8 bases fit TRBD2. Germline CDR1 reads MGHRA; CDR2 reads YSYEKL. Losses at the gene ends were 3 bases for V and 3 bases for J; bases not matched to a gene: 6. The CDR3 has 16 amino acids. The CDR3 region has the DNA TGCGCCAGCAGCCACCCCGGGACTAGGTACACCGGGGAGCTGTTTTTT. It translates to CASSHPGTRYTGELFF.

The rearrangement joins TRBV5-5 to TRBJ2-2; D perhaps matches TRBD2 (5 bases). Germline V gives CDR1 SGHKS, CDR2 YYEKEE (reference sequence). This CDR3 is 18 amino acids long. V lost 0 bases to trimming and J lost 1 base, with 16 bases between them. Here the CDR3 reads CASSLGAHGVENTGELFF. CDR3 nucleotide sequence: TGTGCCAGCAGCTTGGGGGCCCACGGGGTGGAGAACACCGGGGAGCTGTTTTTT.